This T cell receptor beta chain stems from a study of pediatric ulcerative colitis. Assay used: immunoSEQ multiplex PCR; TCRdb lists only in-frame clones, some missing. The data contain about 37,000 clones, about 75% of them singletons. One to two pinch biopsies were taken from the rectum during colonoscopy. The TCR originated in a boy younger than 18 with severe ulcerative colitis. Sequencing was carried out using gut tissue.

The CDR3 loop reads CSVDQGDYGYTF. The CDR3 coding sequence is TGCAGCGTTGACCAGGGGGACTATGGCTACACCTTC. This chain uses TRBV29-1 with TRBJ1-2, with 7 bases that match TRBD1. The CDR3 sequence is 12 residues long. Germline V gives CDR1 SQVTM, CDR2 ANQGSEA. V shed 3 bases and J 3 bases; nucleotides not matched to a gene: 1.